The rows below give T cell receptor beta chains drawn from one sample of a study of T cell changes during pregnancy in multiple sclerosis. Clones were sequenced by immunoSEQ multiplex PCR, and TCRdb holds only the in-frame ones, with some missing. Of 60,000 or so clones listed, over 75% are singletons. The specimen was peripheral blood, collected before pregnancy. Every receptor here comes from a female donor with multiple sclerosis, enrolled in a pregnancy study. Both conserved end residues are part of each CDR3. A row's size may be missing; if present it is once, few, many or a size class.

j_call,v_call,clone_size,cdr3_length,cdr3_aa
TRBJ1-3,TRBV7-8,NA,16,CASSGRDRVFGNTIYF
TRBJ2-3,TRBV12-5,NA,17,CASGRLAGGLSTDTQYF
TRBJ2-5,TRBV5-1,NA,16,CASSFASGGLGETQYF
TRBJ1-1,TRBV5-4,NA,13,CASSLRFSGEAFF
TRBJ1-2,TRBV6-1,once,13,CASTRGANYGYTF
TRBJ1-2,TRBV7-9,NA,12,CASSVLQYGYTF
TRBJ1-4,TRBV2,NA,14,CASSMTGTNEKLFF
TRBJ2-6,TRBV9,NA,16,CASSARQDSGANVLTF
TRBJ1-1,TRBV7-9,NA,15,CASSFGGRENTEAFF
TRBJ2-1,TRBV27,NA,15,CASSTGTGGGSEQFF
TRBJ2-7,TRBV7-9,NA,16,CASSLAPGTGAYEQYF
TRBJ2-2,TRBV7-8,NA,16,CASSSAGTYRTGELFF
TRBJ1-6,TRBV7-8,NA,14,CASSLETANSPLHF
TRBJ1-2,TRBV7-2,NA,12,CASSSGVYGYTF
TRBJ1-2,TRBV4-3,NA,17,CASSQDSAGGVRNGYTF
TRBJ1-1,TRBV9,few,15,CASSFLDRPDTEAFF
TRBJ2-5,TRBV7-6,NA,15,CASSFSAGGQETQYF
TRBJ1-5,TRBV6-1,NA,13,CASCYRSYQPQHF
TRBJ1-2,TRBV6-5,NA,14,CASSQTGGGYGYTF
TRBJ2-3,TRBV7-2,once,15,CASSPLSGATDTQYF
TRBJ2-7,TRBV6-5,NA,12,CASMGLSYEQYF
TRBJ2-1,TRBV7-2,NA,18,CASSLTLLAGRFDNEQFF
TRBJ2-3,TRBV6-4,NA,14,CASSEIDGTDTQYF
TRBJ1-5,TRBV14,NA,13,CASSQDHNQPQHF
TRBJ2-7,TRBV29-1,once,12,CSAREGAYEQYF
TRBJ2-3,TRBV9,NA,15,CASSPRTGTTDTQYF
TRBJ2-3,TRBV5-5,NA,14,CASSLVMTGVTQYF
TRBJ2-2,TRBV4-3,few,15,CASSQDGFGAGELFF
TRBJ2-3,TRBV15,NA,14,CATSLVGVPDTQYF
TRBJ1-1,TRBV5-1,NA,15,CASSLGMGQFTEAFF
TRBJ1-6,TRBV9,NA,15,CASSPRTGGNSPLHF
TRBJ1-3,TRBV19,NA,11,CASSLGNTIYF
TRBJ2-1,TRBV5-4,NA,15,CASSLGGQGSHEQFF
TRBJ2-3,TRBV19,NA,14,CASGLAGGRDTQYF
TRBJ1-1,TRBV4-3,NA,16,CASSGRDMRDYSEAFF
TRBJ1-2,TRBV5-5,once,14,CASRPLQGNYGYTF
TRBJ1-1,TRBV18,NA,15,CASSPGGGVNTEAFF